These 3 T cell receptor beta chains were all obtained from the same sample, sequenced in a study of cytomegalovirus exposure and HLA in healthy donors. The assay was immunoSEQ multiplex PCR, and TCRdb's table has in-frame clones only and misses some. The table records 100,000 to 150,000 clones, around nine tenths of them present only once. The sequenced sample consisted of PBMCs. The receptors originated from a young man in good health and CMV-seropositive.

The chain is built from TRBV18 and TRBJ1-3, with D perhaps matching TRBD1 (6 bases). Germline CDR1 KGHSH, CDR2 LQKENI. This CDR3 contains 16 residues. The V gene lost 3 bases and the J gene lost 4 bases, with 16 bases spanning the gap. The CDR3 protein is CASSPYTTGSGNTIYF. The CDR3 DNA reads TGTGCCAGCTCACCCTACACAACAGGGTCCGGAAACACCATATATTTT.

This chain joins TRBV19 and TRBJ1-2; D is undetermined. Germline CDR1 LNHDA, CDR2 SQIVND (reference sequence). The CDR3 has 14 residues. Trimming took 3 bases from V and 4 from J, leaving 12 bases between them. CDR3 DNA: TGTGCCAGTAGTATCCTAACTAAGACCTATGGCTACACCTTC. Translating it yields CASSILTKTYGYTF.

The V and J genes are TRBV6-1 and TRBJ2-5, with 7 bases identical to TRBD1. The V segment lost 1 base and the J segment 5 bases; nucleotides outside the gene matches: 4. The CDR3 has 14 residues. In germline, CDR1 is MNHNS, CDR2 SASEGT. The chain's CDR3 is CASSEDRGRETQYF. In DNA, the CDR3 is TGTGCCAGCAGTGAAGACAGGGGTCGGGAGACCCAGTACTTC.